This passage covers 21 T cell receptor beta chains from one sample sequenced in a study of blood T cell repertoires in COVID-19. Profiling relied on immunoSEQ multiplex PCR, and the TCRdb table lists in-frame clones only, not all of them. The sample consists of 180,000 or so clones, around 87% of them appearing once. Specimen: peripheral blood. The receptor set was obtained from a middle-aged man with active or convalescent COVID-19.

The V and J genes are TRBV4-3 and TRBJ2-1; 7 bases are a match to TRBD1. The germline gives CDR1 LGHNA, CDR2 YSLEER. V lost 4 bases, J lost 4 bases, and 7 bases stayed unmatched. The CDR3 consists of 15 residues. This CDR3 reads CASSPGQGDYNEQFF. The CDR3 DNA reads TGCGCCAGCAGCCCCGGTCAGGGGGATTACAATGAGCAGTTCTTC.

The rearrangement uses TRBV5-4 and TRBJ2-3; TRBD2 might be the D (6 bases). Germline V gene sequence: CDR1 SGHNT, CDR2 YYREEE (reference sequence). The length of the CDR3 is 16 residues. The germline V and J ends were trimmed by 4 bases and 0 bases, with 15 bases remaining between them. CDR3 nucleotides: TGTGCCAGCAGCCGGCGGGGACCGACTAGCACAGATACGCAGTATTTT. It translates to CASSRRGPTSTDTQYF.

The V call is TRBV12-5, the J call TRBJ2-3, with 9 bases fitting TRBD1. Trimming took 6 bases from V and 2 from J; bases not matched to a gene: 6. CDR3 size: 15 residues. Germline V gene data show CDR1 as LGHNT and CDR2 as FRNRAP. The CDR3 nucleotides are TGTGCTAGTGGGACCGGGACAGGGTCCACAGATACGCAGTATTTT. Residues: CASGTGTGSTDTQYF.

The chain uses TRBV30 and TRBJ2-5; D might be TRBD2 (5 bases). V lost 2 bases, J lost 5 bases, and 9 bases lay in between. The CDR3 is 12 amino acids. CDR1 and CDR2 (germline): GTSNPN, SVGIG (reference sequence). Here the CDR3 DNA reads TGTGCCTGGAGTCGGACTGGGGAGACCCAGTACTTC. This sequence encodes CAWSRTGETQYF. The variable domain in full, with the rest retrieved from reference TRBV30 and TRBJ2-5, is SQTIHQWPATLVQPVGSPLSLECTVEGTSNPNLYWYRQAAGRGLQLLFYSVGIGQISSEVPQNLSASRPQDRQFILSSKKLLLSDSGFYLCAWSRTGETQYFGPGTRLLVL.

CDR3 loop: CASSLAQDITGELFF. Here the CDR3 DNA reads TGTGCCAGCAGCTTAGCGCAGGACATCACCGGGGAGCTGTTTTTT. The gene calls are TRBV7-9 and TRBJ2-2, with a weak D call TRBD1 (5 bases). Germline values: CDR1 SEHNR, CDR2 FQNEAQ (reference sequence). The CDR3 loop spans 15 amino acids. Trimming stripped 0 bases from V and 4 bases from J, with 9 bases between.

The V call is TRBV7-9, the J call TRBJ1-4; no clear D. V dropped 5 bases and J dropped 5 bases, with 18 bases sitting between them. The length of the CDR3 is 16 residues. Germline V lookup: CDR1 SEHNR, CDR2 FQNEAQ (reference sequence). The CDR3 sequence is CASSPNPARGNEKLFF. The DNA for the CDR3 is TGTGCCAGCAGCCCGAACCCTGCACGAGGAAATGAAAAACTGTTTTTT. Full variable domain (outside the CDR3, taken from reference TRBV7-9 and TRBJ1-4): DTGVSQNPRHKITKRGQNVTFRCDPISEHNRLYWYRQTLGQGPEFLTYFQNEAQLEKSRLLSDRFSAERPKGSFSTLEIQRTEQGDSAMYLCASSPNPARGNEKLFFGSGTQLSVL.

The chain recombines TRBV19 with TRBJ1-2; 7 bases line up with TRBD1. Germline CDR1 LNHDA, CDR2 SQIVND (reference sequence). The V and J ends lost 6 bases and 4 bases, in that order; junction bases with no gene match: 2. The CDR3 is made up of 12 amino acids. The CDR3 region has the DNA TGTGCCAGTAGCGGACAGGTCTATGGCTACACCTTC. Encoded protein: CASSGQVYGYTF.

This chain joins TRBV4-1 and TRBJ1-2, with TRBD1 identical over 9 bases. V lost 1 base, J lost 2 bases, and 5 bases stayed unmatched. Germline lookup yields CDR1 MGHRA and CDR2 YSYEKL. This CDR3 region has 16 residues. CDR3: CASSQVQGALNYGYTF. Written as DNA, the CDR3 is TGCGCCAGCAGCCAAGTACAGGGGGCCCTAAACTATGGCTACACCTTC.

V is TRBV7-9 and J is TRBJ2-7; 8 bases are shared with TRBD2. This CDR3 is 14 amino acids long. CDR1 is SEHNR and CDR2 is FQNEAQ in the germline V gene (reference sequence). V was clipped by 8 bases and J by 4 bases; unmatched bases: 10. CDR3: CASSGTSGLYEQYF. The CDR3 DNA reads as TGTGCCAGCTCAGGGACTAGTGGGCTGTACGAGCAGTACTTC.

This clone came up once. The chain carries TRBV4-3 and TRBJ2-4; D unclear. Germline V gene data show CDR1 as LGHNA and CDR2 as YSLEER. The CDR3 has 16 residues. Trimming removed 0 bases at V and 2 bases at J, with 11 bases between. The DNA of the CDR3 is TGCGCCAGCAGCCAAGATCTGGGTGGGCCCAAAAACATTCAGTACTTC. Translation: CASSQDLGGPKNIQYF.

The chain is built from TRBV29-1 and TRBJ1-2; a possible D gene is TRBD1 (6 bases). Germline values: CDR1 SQVTM, CDR2 ANQGSEA. V lost 3 bases, J lost 8 bases, and 25 bases lay in between. The CDR3 is made up of 16 amino acids. The CDR3 DNA is TGCAGCGTTGACGTTACGGACAGCGGCGGGGGGCGCGGCTACACCTTC. Translated, it gives CSVDVTDSGGGRGYTF.

This chain connects TRBV6-5 to TRBJ1-5; 7 bases fit TRBD1. V lost 6 bases, J lost 4 bases, and 3 bases stayed unmatched. The CDR3 extends over 13 amino acids. Per germline, CDR1 MNHEY and CDR2 SVGAGI. The CDR3 protein is CASRAGQNQPQHF. The CDR3 DNA reads as TGTGCCAGCAGGGCGGGACAGAATCAGCCCCAGCATTTT.

This chain joins TRBV24-1 and TRBJ1-2; perhaps TRBD1 as D (5 bases). CDR3 length equals 14 residues. V shed 2 bases and J shed 4 bases, with 10 bases lying between them. Germline CDR1 and CDR2: KGHDR and SFDVKD. CDR3: CATSDSGQGYGYTF. DNA for the CDR3: TGTGCCACCAGTGATTCAGGGCAGGGCTATGGCTACACCTTC.

The chain recombines TRBV10-3 with TRBJ1-4, with D tentatively TRBD1 (5 bases). Germline V CDR1 and CDR2: ENHRY, SYGVKD. This CDR3 is built from 15 residues. Trimming cost V 2 bases and J 1 base, with 8 bases left between them. The DNA of the CDR3 is TGTGCCATCAGTGAGGGGGGGGGAACTAATGAAAAACTGTTTTTT. Encoded protein: CAISEGGGTNEKLFF.

The chain joins TRBV13 to TRBJ1-6, with D possibly TRBD1 on 5 matching bases. Trimming stripped 5 bases from V and 10 bases from J, with 18 bases between. The CDR3 covers 15 residues. Germline V gene lookup returns CDR1 PRHDT and CDR2 FYEKMQ (reference sequence). Written as DNA, the CDR3 is TGTGCCAGCAGCCCAATAAAGGGGAGGGACTCACCCCTCCACTTT. This translates into CASSPIKGRDSPLHF.

The chain combines TRBV2 with TRBJ2-5, with D possibly TRBD2 on 7 matching bases. Germline V CDR1 and CDR2: SNHLY, FYNNEI. Trimming cost V 5 bases and J 3 bases, with 13 bases left between them. The CDR3 spans 14 residues. This CDR3 is CASSLRGAEETQYF. Written as DNA, the CDR3 is TGTGCCAGCAGTCTACGGGGGGCCGAAGAGACCCAGTACTTC. Supplemented by reference TRBV2 and TRBJ2-5, the full variable domain reads EPEVTQTPSHQVTQMGQEVILRCVPISNHLYFYWYRQILGQKVEFLVSFYNNEISEKSEIFDDQFSVERPDGSNFTLKIRSTKLEDSAMYFCASSLRGAEETQYFGPGTRLLVL.

The chain has TRBV2 and TRBJ1-5, with 10 nucleotides matching TRBD1. J gave up 3 bases and V 8 bases, and 4 bases lay outside the gene matches. Germline-derived CDR1 and CDR2 are SNHLY and FYNNEI. There are 14 residues in the CDR3. The DNA for the CDR3 is TGTGCCAGCGGGGGACAGGGGCACAATCAGCCCCAGCATTTT. Translating gives CASGGQGHNQPQHF.

The chain combines TRBV20-1 with TRBJ2-7; D unclear. The V end lost 2 bases, the J end lost 6 bases, and 8 bases lay between the germline ends. The V gene's germline CDR1 is DFQATT and CDR2 SNEGSKA (reference sequence). This CDR3 has 11 residues. This CDR3 is CSARSALEQYF. DNA of the CDR3: TGCAGTGCTAGATCCGCGCTCGAGCAGTACTTC.

The chain uses TRBV28 and TRBJ1-5; no clear D gene. Deletions cut 6 bases from V and 3 bases from J, with 9 bases between. The germline gives CDR1 MDHEN, CDR2 SYDVKM. The CDR3 is made up of 13 amino acids. CDR3 in DNA: TGTGCCAGCAGCACTCTCGCCAATCAGCCCCAGCATTTT. It encodes CASSTLANQPQHF. The full variable domain, its missing parts supplied by reference TRBV28 and TRBJ1-5, is DVKVTQSSRYLVKRTGEKVFLECVQDMDHENMFWYRQDPGLGLRLIYFSYDVKMKEKGDIPEGYSVSREKKERFSLILESASTNQTSMYLCASSTLANQPQHFGDGTRLSIL.

This rearrangement joins TRBV27 to TRBJ2-6; no clear D. Per germline, CDR1 MNHEY and CDR2 SMNVEV (reference sequence). With 3 bases removed from V and 3 bases from J, the gap between germline ends came to 3 bases. The CDR3 totals 13 residues. The CDR3 DNA sequence: TGTGCCAGCAGTTTCATTGGGGCCAACGTCCTGACTTTC. Its protein is CASSFIGANVLTF.

The gene calls are TRBV12-3 or TRBV12-4 and TRBJ1-5; D not resolved. The CDR3 runs to 12 residues. The V end lost 4 bases, the J end lost 5 bases, and 6 bases lay between the germline ends. The CDR3, as DNA: TGTGCCAGCAGTTACGCAGATCAGCCCCAGCATTTT. Its translation is CASSYADQPQHF.